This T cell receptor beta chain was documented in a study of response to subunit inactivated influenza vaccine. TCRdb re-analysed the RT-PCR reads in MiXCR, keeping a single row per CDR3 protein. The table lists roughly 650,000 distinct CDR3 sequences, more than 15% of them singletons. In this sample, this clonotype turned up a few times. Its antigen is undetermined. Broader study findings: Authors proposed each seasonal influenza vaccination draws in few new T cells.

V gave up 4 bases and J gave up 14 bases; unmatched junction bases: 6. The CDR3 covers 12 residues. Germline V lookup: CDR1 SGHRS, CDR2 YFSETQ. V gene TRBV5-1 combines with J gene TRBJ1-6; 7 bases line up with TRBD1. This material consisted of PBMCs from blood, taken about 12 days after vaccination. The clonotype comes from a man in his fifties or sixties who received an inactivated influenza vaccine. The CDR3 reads CASSQGGSALHF. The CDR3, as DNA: TGCGCCAGCAGCCAGGGGGGCTCGGCCCTCCACTTT.